The 27 T cell receptor beta chains below come from one sample, sequenced in a study of blood T cells in healthy people across ages. Sample-barcoded 5' priming and a J-beta primer mix drove a second PCR of roughly 7 to 11 cycles. TCRdb itself ran the 5' RACE reads through MiXCR, one entry per CDR3 protein. The sample includes 1.4 million or so distinct CDR3 sequences, 35% to 45% of them seen just once. Input material: blood. Receptors originate from a woman aged 18-30 years in good health.

This chain links TRBV6-1 with TRBJ1-5; no clear D. The germline V and J ends were trimmed by 1 base and 0 bases, with 7 bases remaining between them. The CDR3 contains 15 residues. Germline assignment: CDR1 MNHNS and CDR2 SASEGT. The CDR3 loop is CASSEDPDSNQPQHF. CDR3 DNA sequence: TGTGCCAGCAGTGAAGATCCCGATAGCAATCAGCCCCAGCATTTT.

V is TRBV6-7 and J is TRBJ2-3, with unresolved D. TRBV6-7 is flagged as an ORF with uncertain function. This CDR3 region has 11 residues. V was clipped by 10 bases and J by 6 bases, with 11 bases between them. CDR3 coding DNA: TGTGCCACCGTCCTTTTCGATACGCAGTATTTT. This codes for CATVLFDTQYF.

The gene calls are TRBV20-1 and TRBJ2-7, with D unclear. V dropped 6 bases and J dropped 0 bases, with 15 bases sitting between them. CDR3 length: 14 residues. Germline V gene sequence: CDR1 DFQATT, CDR2 SNEGSKA (reference sequence). The DNA of the CDR3 is TGCAGTGCAACACACGTGCGGCCCTCCTACGAGCAGTACTTC. Amino acids: CSATHVRPSYEQYF.

This chain connects TRBV27 to TRBJ2-1; 9 nucleotides line up with TRBD2. Germline CDR1 and CDR2: MNHEY and SMNVEV (reference sequence). Trimming removed 4 bases from V and 1 base from J; junction bases left unmatched: 8. This CDR3 has 17 amino acids. The CDR3 DNA reads as TGTGCCAGCAGTTCCCTTCTAGCGGGGTTATCCTACAATGAGCAGTTCTTC. It encodes CASSSLLAGLSYNEQFF.

The J gene is TRBJ1-1, the V gene TRBV28; 10 bases match TRBD1. The CDR3 is 15 residues long. Trimming at V came to 7 bases and at J to 8 bases, leaving 13 bases not matched to a gene. Germline V gene sequence: CDR1 MDHEN, CDR2 SYDVKM. CDR3 protein: CASTIPGTGEREAFF. The CDR3 coding sequence is TGTGCCAGCACTATACCGGGGACAGGGGAGAGGGAAGCTTTCTTT.

The V gene is TRBV29-1, the J gene TRBJ2-1; tentatively, D is TRBD1 or TRBD2 (5 bases each). The CDR3 runs to 12 residues. V was trimmed by 6 bases and J by 6 bases, leaving 12 bases between them. Germline V gene data show CDR1 as SQVTM and CDR2 as ANQGSEA. CDR3 coding DNA: TGCAGCGTGACTGGGACCGGCAATGAGCAGTTCTTC. Protein: CSVTGTGNEQFF.

The rearrangement uses TRBV29-1 and TRBJ1-1; no firm D call. The CDR3 totals 13 residues. The V gene lost 7 bases and the J gene lost 0 bases, with 12 bases spanning the gap. Germline V gene lookup returns CDR1 SQVTM and CDR2 ANQGSEA. The CDR3, as DNA: TGCAGCGCAGTGATATCGATGAACACTGAAGCTTTCTTT. Amino acid sequence: CSAVISMNTEAFF.

The sample holds a few counts of this clonotype. The genes are TRBV7-8 and TRBJ2-3, with a weak D call TRBD2 (6 bases). V lost 1 base and J lost 2, with 16 bases in between. The CDR3 loop spans 17 amino acids. Per the germline V gene, CDR1 is SGHVS and CDR2 is FQNEAQ. CDR3 residues: CASSLGGPGLITDTQYF. The CDR3 DNA reads as TGTGCCAGCAGCTTAGGGGGCCCGGGACTTATCACAGATACGCAGTATTTT.

This clonotype was seen only a few times. V gene TRBV28 combines with J gene TRBJ2-7, with 8 bases that match TRBD1. CDR3 length: 15 residues. The J segment lost 10 bases and the V segment lost 1 base, leaving 12 bases of the junction unmatched. Germline values: CDR1 MDHEN, CDR2 SYDVKM. CDR3: CASSLLDRDRWAQYF. For the CDR3, the DNA is TGTGCCAGCAGTTTATTGGACAGGGACCGTTGGGCCCAGTACTTC.

The chain employs TRBV7-8 and TRBJ2-5, with 7 bases matching TRBD2. The CDR3 sequence is 14 residues long. V lost 5 bases to trimming and J lost 5 bases; unmatched junction nucleotides: 8. Germline V gene lookup returns CDR1 SGHVS and CDR2 FQNEAQ. CDR3 residues: CASSPGLSGETQYF. As DNA, the CDR3 is TGTGCCAGCAGCCCCGGGCTTAGCGGGGAGACCCAGTACTTC.

This clonotype was seen more than once but under ten times. The J gene is TRBJ1-5, the V gene TRBV27; D remains unclear. Germline loops: CDR1 MNHEY, CDR2 SMNVEV (reference sequence). Trimming removed 2 bases at V and 6 bases at J, with 11 bases between. The CDR3 runs to 14 residues. The CDR3 DNA sequence: TGTGCCAGCAGTTTAGTGGGCGGTGGTCAGCCCCAGCATTTT. This sequence encodes CASSLVGGGQPQHF.

This clonotype showed up just a few times. The V call is TRBV5-6, the J call TRBJ2-6, with D hard to call. CDR1 and CDR2 (germline): SGHDT, YYEEEE. The CDR3 is 15 residues long. Trimming stripped 3 bases from V and 11 bases from J, with 18 bases between. DNA of the CDR3: TGTGCCAGCAGCTCGCCAATGGCATCCGCGGACGTCCTGACTTTC. Translating it yields CASSSPMASADVLTF. The entire variable domain, with the rest obtained from reference TRBV5-6 and TRBJ2-6, is as follows: DAGVTQSPTHLIKTRGQQVTLRCSPKSGHDTVSWYQQALGQGPQFIFQYYEEEERQRGNFPDRFSGHQFPNYSSELNVNALLLGDSALYLCASSSPMASADVLTFGAGSRLTVL.

This chain uses TRBV4-2 with TRBJ2-3; 8 bases agree with TRBD2. CDR1 and CDR2 from the germline V gene are LGHNA and YNFKEQ. CDR3 length: 16 amino acids. Trimming removed 3 bases from V and 2 bases from J; junction bases left unmatched: 7. In nucleotides, the CDR3 is TGTGCCAGCAGCCACCCACTAGCGGCCAACACAGATACGCAGTATTTT. Translated: CASSHPLAANTDTQYF.

This clonotype was observed a handful of times. The chain links TRBV6-6 to TRBJ1-5; maybe TRBD1 (6 bases). Germline assignment: CDR1 MNHNY and CDR2 SVGAGI (reference sequence). V lost 4 bases and J lost 14, with 15 bases in between. The CDR3 spans 12 residues. The CDR3 loop is CASSSMGGSEHF. The DNA of the CDR3 is TGTGCCAGCAGTTCCATGGGGGGCAGTGAGCATTTT.

The chain is built from TRBV6-1 and TRBJ1-4; maybe TRBD1 (6 bases). The V end lost 1 base, the J end lost 10 bases, and 16 bases lay between the germline ends. Germline CDR1 and CDR2: MNHNS and SASEGT. The CDR3 runs 15 residues. Here the CDR3 DNA reads TGTGCCAGCAGTGAAGGAGGGGGACGTAGCGGAAAACTGTTTTTT. Translating it yields CASSEGGGRSGKLFF.

This chain joins TRBV20-1 and TRBJ1-1; no reliable D call. This CDR3 has 13 amino acids. Germline loops: CDR1 DFQATT, CDR2 SNEGSKA (reference sequence). V lost 3 bases, J lost 0 bases, and 8 bases lay in between. CDR3 sequence reads: CSARTSMNTEAFF. The CDR3 DNA follows: TGCAGTGCTAGGACAAGCATGAACACTGAAGCTTTCTTT.

This clonotype occurred once. This chain uses TRBV4-3 with TRBJ2-1, with 10 bases aligning to TRBD2. Germline assignment: CDR1 LGHNA and CDR2 YSLEER. Trimming cost V 4 bases and J 10 bases; bases outside gene matches: 13. The CDR3 length is 16 residues. The CDR3 DNA is TGCGCCAGCAGCCCCGCCGGGCTAGCGGGAGTAAAAGAGCAGTTCTTC. This translates into CASSPAGLAGVKEQFF.

The table lists this clonotype with a few counts. CDR3 nucleotide sequence: TGTGCCAGCAGTCTAAGACGGCTCGGGCAGTACTTC. This codes for CASSLRRLGQYF. The rearrangement uses TRBV12-3 or TRBV12-4 and TRBJ2-7; no firm D call. Trimming cost V 5 bases and J 9 bases, with 14 bases left between them. This CDR3 spans 12 amino acids.

J is TRBJ2-7 and V is TRBV9; 9 bases match TRBD1. The CDR3 is 14 residues long. With 4 bases clipped from V and 11 bases from J, the junction kept 13 bases outside the gene matches. Per the germline V gene, CDR1 is SGDLS and CDR2 is YYNGEE. The CDR3 loop reads CASSTHPGGDREYF. The CDR3 coding sequence is TGTGCCAGCAGCACTCACCCCGGTGGGGACAGGGAGTACTTC.

This clonotype has just one count. The chain is built from TRBV28 and TRBJ2-3; D might be TRBD2 (6 bases). Germline V lookup: CDR1 MDHEN, CDR2 SYDVKM. V was pared by 3 bases and J by 8 bases, with 18 bases between. CDR3 length: 15 amino acids. The CDR3 region is CASSLDPGRLTTQYF. CDR3 in DNA: TGTGCCAGCAGTTTGGACCCAGGGAGGCTAACTACGCAGTATTTT.

This chain connects TRBV4-3 to TRBJ1-2, with D tentatively TRBD1 (5 bases). Per the germline V gene, CDR1 is LGHNA and CDR2 is YSLEER. The germline V and J ends were trimmed by 5 bases and 5 bases, with 12 bases remaining between them. This CDR3 region has 13 residues. The CDR3 region has the DNA TGCGCCAGCAGCATCAGGGTTCATTATGGCTACACCTTC. This sequence encodes CASSIRVHYGYTF.

V and J are TRBV5-1 and TRBJ2-1; 8 bases are shared with TRBD1. V lost 7 bases to trimming and J lost 6 bases; unmatched junction nucleotides: 12. Per the germline V gene, CDR1 is SGHRS and CDR2 is YFSETQ. This CDR3 has 15 residues. As DNA, the CDR3 is TGCGCCAGCTCGCCCATGGGACAGGAGGTCAATGAGCAGTTCTTC. Translated, it gives CASSPMGQEVNEQFF.

The J gene is TRBJ2-3, the V gene TRBV7-2; D is unresolved. CDR3 length: 16 amino acids. V lost 5 bases and J 3 bases, leaving 18 bases between the germline ends. From germline, CDR1 is SGHTA and CDR2 FQGNSA. CDR3 in DNA: TGTGCCAGCAGCACCCGGACCCTCCAGCAGACAGATACGCAGTATTTT. Its translation is CASSTRTLQQTDTQYF.

This clonotype came up a few times. This sequence joins TRBV27 and TRBJ1-1; tentatively, D is TRBD1 (6 bases). The CDR3 contains 19 residues. Germline V gene lookup returns CDR1 MNHEY and CDR2 SMNVEV (reference sequence). With 8 bases removed from V and 1 base from J, the gap between germline ends came to 29 bases. Here the CDR3 reads CASPLPRGEGVMKNTEAFF. CDR3 sequence (DNA): TGTGCCAGCCCCCTCCCCAGGGGCGAAGGGGTAATGAAGAACACTGAAGCTTTCTTT.

The chain couples TRBV6-6 to TRBJ2-7; 10 nucleotides line up with TRBD1. From germline, CDR1 is MNHNY and CDR2 SVGAGI (reference sequence). The V and J ends lost 6 bases and 4 bases, in that order; junction bases with no gene match: 9. This CDR3 comprises 15 residues. DNA for the CDR3: TGTGCCAGCAGCTACGAATCGGACAGGGGGTACGAGCAGTACTTC. It translates to CASSYESDRGYEQYF.

The chain joins TRBV6-6 to TRBJ2-7; tentative D call: TRBD1 (5 bases). The length of the CDR3 is 16 residues. CDR1 and CDR2 (germline): MNHNY, SVGAGI (reference sequence). V dropped 0 bases and J dropped 3 bases, with 15 bases sitting between them. CDR3 amino acids: CASSYSSSGMSYEQYF. CDR3 sequence (DNA): TGTGCCAGCAGTTACTCGTCGTCAGGGATGAGCTACGAGCAGTACTTC.

The chain uses TRBV9 and TRBJ2-1, with D possibly being TRBD2 (5 bases). The CDR3 contains 15 residues. Germline V gene lookup returns CDR1 SGDLS and CDR2 YYNGEE. Trimming removed 4 bases from V and 3 bases from J, with 14 bases in between. Here the CDR3 DNA reads TGTGCCAGCAGCCCCCTCACACTAGGCTACAATGAGCAGTTCTTC. Translation gives CASSPLTLGYNEQFF.